Following are 10 T cell receptor beta chains from one sample sequenced in a study of blood T cell repertoires in COVID-19. Libraries were prepared by immunoSEQ multiplex PCR; TCRdb keeps only in-frame clonotypes and omits some of them. The table shows around 320,000 clones, with about 82% occurring only once. The sequencing sample was made of peripheral blood. The receptor set was obtained from a human donor in a cohort sampled during active COVID-19.

The rearrangement joins TRBV9 to TRBJ2-3; 11 bases agree with TRBD2. Trimming removed 4 bases from V and 5 bases from J; junction bases left unmatched: 9. This CDR3 has 16 residues. Germline V gene sequence: CDR1 SGDLS, CDR2 YYNGEE. In nucleotides, the CDR3 is TGTGCCAGCAGCCATCCTAGCGGGGGGCAGGGAGATACGCAGTATTTT. Encoded protein: CASSHPSGGQGDTQYF.

As to this clone: The identical CDR3 is also encoded by other nucleotide sequences in the sample. The chain joins TRBV7-9 to TRBJ2-5; no clear D. Trimming took 5 bases from V and 5 from J, leaving 6 bases between them. Germline V gene lookup returns CDR1 SEHNR and CDR2 FQNEAQ (reference sequence). This CDR3 has 11 residues. The CDR3 reads CASSPGETQYF. The CDR3 region has the DNA TGTGCCAGCAGCCCCGGGGAGACCCAGTACTTC.

V is TRBV19 and J is TRBJ1-1, with 8 bases that match TRBD1. The CDR3 runs to 13 residues. Losses at the gene ends were 7 bases for V and 6 bases for J; bases not matched to a gene: 7. CDR1 LNHDA and CDR2 SQIVND come from the germline V gene (reference sequence). The CDR3 here is CASKDRDKAEAFF. As DNA, the CDR3 is TGTGCCAGTAAGGACAGGGATAAGGCTGAAGCTTTCTTT.

In its sample, this clone was seen many times. The chain links TRBV6-6 to TRBJ2-1, with unresolved D. The CDR3 contains 13 residues. V gave up 7 bases and J gave up 1 base, with 8 bases separating them. Germline V gene sequence: CDR1 MNHNY, CDR2 SVGAGI (reference sequence). CDR3 nucleotides: TGTGCCAGCAATAAAAATTCCTACAATGAGCAGTTCTTC. It yields the protein CASNKNSYNEQFF.

The chain carries TRBV5-5 and TRBJ2-2, with D unresolved. Germline V gives CDR1 SGHKS, CDR2 YYEKEE (reference sequence). The germline V and J ends were trimmed by 3 bases and 5 bases, with 20 bases remaining between them. CDR3 length: 17 residues. This CDR3 reads CASSSSLLRESTGELFF. CDR3 in DNA: TGTGCCAGCAGCTCGTCGTTGTTGCGTGAGAGTACCGGGGAGCTGTTTTTT.

The chain links TRBV21-1 to TRBJ2-1; the table's TRBD1 call for D was not verified on the DNA. TRBV21-1 is annotated as a pseudogene. The CDR3 extends over 16 amino acids. The CDR3 bases are TGTGCCAGCAGCAACCACCAGGACAGAGACTACAATGAGCAGTTCTTC. As protein: CASSNHQDRDYNEQFF.

The rearrangement links TRBV19 to TRBJ2-4, with TRBD1 matching 8 bases. This CDR3 is built from 16 residues. Germline-derived CDR1 and CDR2 are LNHDA and SQIVND (reference sequence). The ends lost 4 bases at V and 7 bases at J; junction bases unmatched: 12. The CDR3 region has the DNA TGTGCCAGTAGTAGGCGGACAGGGCGGGTTGGGAACATTCAGTACTTC. Amino acids: CASSRRTGRVGNIQYF.

The J gene is TRBJ1-2, the V gene TRBV7-3, with 7 bases lining up with TRBD1. The CDR3 loop spans 13 amino acids. V shed 3 bases and J 6 bases; nucleotides not matched to a gene: 4. Germline-derived CDR1 and CDR2 are SGHTA and FQGTGA. The CDR3 coding sequence is TGTGCCAGCAGCTTCGGGACAGTTCATGGCTACACCTTC. It yields the protein CASSFGTVHGYTF.

The chain employs TRBV19 and TRBJ1-2; D unresolved. Trimming cost V 4 bases and J 8 bases, with 14 bases left between them. CDR1 and CDR2 (germline): LNHDA, SQIVND (reference sequence). The CDR3 sequence is 13 residues long. The DNA of the CDR3 is TGTGCCAGTAGTACCTCTCGAGGTGGAGGCTACACCTTC. Its protein product is CASSTSRGGGYTF.

This rearrangement joins TRBV7-9 to TRBJ2-7; 12 positions agree with TRBD2. Per germline, CDR1 SEHNR and CDR2 FQNEAQ (reference sequence). This CDR3 is built from 16 residues. The ends lost 4 bases at V and 1 base at J; junction bases unmatched: 5. CDR3 in DNA: TGTGCCAGCAGCTGGGCCACTAGCGGGGGGTCCTACGAGCAGTACTTC. Amino acids: CASSWATSGGSYEQYF.